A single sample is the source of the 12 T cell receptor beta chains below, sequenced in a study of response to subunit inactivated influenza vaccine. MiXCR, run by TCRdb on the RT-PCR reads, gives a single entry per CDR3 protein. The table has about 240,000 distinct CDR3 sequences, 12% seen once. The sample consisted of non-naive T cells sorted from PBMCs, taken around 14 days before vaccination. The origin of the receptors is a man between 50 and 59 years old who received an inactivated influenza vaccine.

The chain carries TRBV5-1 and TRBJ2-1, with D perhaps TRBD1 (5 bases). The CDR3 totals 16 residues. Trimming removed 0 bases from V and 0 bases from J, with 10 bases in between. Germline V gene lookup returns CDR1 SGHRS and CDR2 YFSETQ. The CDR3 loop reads CASSLADRSSYNEQFF. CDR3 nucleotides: TGCGCCAGCAGCTTGGCCGACAGAAGCTCCTACAATGAGCAGTTCTTC.

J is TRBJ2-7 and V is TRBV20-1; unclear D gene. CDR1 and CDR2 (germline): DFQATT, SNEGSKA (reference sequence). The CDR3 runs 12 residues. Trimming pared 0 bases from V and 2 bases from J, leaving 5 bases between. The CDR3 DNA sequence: TGCAGTGCTAGAGATTACACCTACGAGCAGTACTTC. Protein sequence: CSARDYTYEQYF.

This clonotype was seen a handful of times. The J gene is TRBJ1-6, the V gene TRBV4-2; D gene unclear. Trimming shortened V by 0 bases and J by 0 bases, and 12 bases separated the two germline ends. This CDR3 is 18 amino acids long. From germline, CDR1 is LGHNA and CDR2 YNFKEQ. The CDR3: CASSQDFRSSSYNSPLHF. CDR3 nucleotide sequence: TGTGCCAGCAGCCAAGATTTTAGGAGCAGCTCCTATAATTCACCCCTCCACTTT.

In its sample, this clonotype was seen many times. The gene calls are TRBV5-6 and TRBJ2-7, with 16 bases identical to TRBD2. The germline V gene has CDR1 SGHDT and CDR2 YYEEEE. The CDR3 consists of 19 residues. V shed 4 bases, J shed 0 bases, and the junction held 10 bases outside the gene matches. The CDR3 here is CASSGGTSGRAESSYEQYF. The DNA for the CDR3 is TGTGCCAGCAGCGGTGGGACTAGCGGGAGGGCCGAGAGCTCCTACGAGCAGTACTTC.

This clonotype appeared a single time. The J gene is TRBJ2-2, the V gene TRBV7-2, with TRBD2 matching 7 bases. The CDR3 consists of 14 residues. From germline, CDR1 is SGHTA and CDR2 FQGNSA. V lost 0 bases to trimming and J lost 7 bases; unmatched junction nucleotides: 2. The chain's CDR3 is CASSLAGGSGELFF. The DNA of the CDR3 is TGTGCCAGCAGCTTAGCGGGGGGGAGCGGGGAGCTGTTTTTT.

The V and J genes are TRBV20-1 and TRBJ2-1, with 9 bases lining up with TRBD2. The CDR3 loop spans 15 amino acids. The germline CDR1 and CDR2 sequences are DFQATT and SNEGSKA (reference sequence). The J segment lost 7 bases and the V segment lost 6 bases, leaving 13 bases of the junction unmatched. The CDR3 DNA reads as TGCAGTGCCCCCGATAGCGGGAGCCCGAGGAATGAGCAGTTCTTC. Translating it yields CSAPDSGSPRNEQFF.

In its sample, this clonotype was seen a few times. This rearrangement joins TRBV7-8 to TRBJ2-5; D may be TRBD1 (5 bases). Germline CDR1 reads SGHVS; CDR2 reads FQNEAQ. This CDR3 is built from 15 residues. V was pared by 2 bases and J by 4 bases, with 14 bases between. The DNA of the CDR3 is TGTGCCAGCAGCTTATCCGAAGGGGTGGGAGAGACCCAGTACTTC. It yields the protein CASSLSEGVGETQYF.

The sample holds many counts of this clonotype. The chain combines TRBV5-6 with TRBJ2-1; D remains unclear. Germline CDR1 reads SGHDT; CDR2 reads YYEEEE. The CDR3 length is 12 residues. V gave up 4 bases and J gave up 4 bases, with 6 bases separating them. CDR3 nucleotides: TGTGCCAGCAGCCTGCAGTACAATGAGCAGTTCTTC. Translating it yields CASSLQYNEQFF.

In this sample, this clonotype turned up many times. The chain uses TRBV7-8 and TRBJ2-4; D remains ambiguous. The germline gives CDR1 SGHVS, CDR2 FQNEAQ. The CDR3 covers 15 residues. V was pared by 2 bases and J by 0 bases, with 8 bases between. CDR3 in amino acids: CASSLTAVAKNIQYF. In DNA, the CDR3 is TGTGCCAGCAGCTTAACGGCGGTAGCCAAAAACATTCAGTACTTC.

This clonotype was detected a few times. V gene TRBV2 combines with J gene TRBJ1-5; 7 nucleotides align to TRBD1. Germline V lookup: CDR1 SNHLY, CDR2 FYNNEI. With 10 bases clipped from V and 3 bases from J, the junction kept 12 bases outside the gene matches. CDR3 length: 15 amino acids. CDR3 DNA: TGTGCCACCAGCACCGGCGGGACAGACAATCAGCCCCAGCATTTT. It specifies CATSTGGTDNQPQHF. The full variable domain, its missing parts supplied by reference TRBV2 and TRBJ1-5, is EPEVTQTPSHQVTQMGQEVILRCVPISNHLYFYWYRQILGQKVEFLVSFYNNEISEKSEIFDDQFSVERPDGSNFTLKIRSTKLEDSAMYFCATSTGGTDNQPQHFGDGTRLSIL.

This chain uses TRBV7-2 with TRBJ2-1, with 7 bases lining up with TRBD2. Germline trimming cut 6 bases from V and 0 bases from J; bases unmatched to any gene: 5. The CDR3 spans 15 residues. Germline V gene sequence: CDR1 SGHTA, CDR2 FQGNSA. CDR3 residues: CASRFSGSSYNEQFF. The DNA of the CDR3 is TGTGCCAGCAGATTTAGCGGGTCCTCCTACAATGAGCAGTTCTTC.

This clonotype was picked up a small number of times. The CDR3 sequence: CASSRSKNSPLHF. The CDR3 DNA reads TGTGCCAGCAGCCGAAGCAAGAATTCACCCCTCCACTTT. The chain couples TRBV11-2 to TRBJ1-6, with unresolved D. The CDR3 runs 13 residues. V lost 5 bases, J lost 7 bases, and 9 bases lay in between. CDR1 SGHAT and CDR2 FQNNGV come from the germline V gene. Combining the CDR3 with reference TRBV11-2 and TRBJ1-6 gives the whole variable domain EAGVAQSPRYKIIEKRQSVAFWCNPISGHATLYWYQQILGQGPKLLIQFQNNGVVDDSQLPKDRFSAERLKGVDSTLKIQPAKLEDSAVYLCASSRSKNSPLHFGNGTRLTVT.